This TCR beta chain originates from a study of tumor-infiltrating lymphocytes in glioblastoma multiforme. Broader study findings: Just one glioblastoma patient contributed to the TCR-mutation comparison. Clone frequencies may be distorted by unequal TCR transcripts per cell. No surface-marker sorting into functional T cell subtypes was done.

Comment on this clonotype: The antigen is unknown.

Three nested ARM-PCR rounds with V-beta and C-beta primers built TCRB libraries. Input was 0.5 ug total RNA, reverse-transcribed with a C-beta primer. TCRdb re-called the multiplex PCR reads through MiXCR, storing one row per CDR3 protein. The sample carries 30,000 or so distinct CDR3 sequences, under 70% recorded once. Germline lookup yields CDR1 MNHNS and CDR2 SASEGT. V was pared by 0 bases and J by 2 bases, with 14 bases between. This CDR3 comprises 17 residues. This TCR was sampled from a male donor with glioblastoma. This sequence joins TRBV6-1 and TRBJ1-5; D not certain. The source material was brain tumor tissue. This chain's CDR3 is CASSEAPGGLGNQPQHF. The CDR3 bases are TGTGCCAGCAGTGAAGCGCCGGGTGGGTTGGGCAATCAGCCCCAGCATTTT.